A single sample gave rise to the 5 T cell receptor beta chains below, sequenced in a study of blood T cell repertoires in COVID-19. The data were produced by immunoSEQ multiplex PCR, yet TCRdb's version contains in-frame clones alone and is incomplete. Counted here are 55,000 to 70,000 clones, around 87% occurring once; the ten biggest clones make up roughly 7.2%. The sample taken for sequencing was peripheral blood. The receptors derive from a man aged 55 to 70 with acute or convalescent COVID-19.

The rearrangement joins TRBV19 to TRBJ1-5; the match to TRBD1 covers 9 bases. Trimming at V came to 6 bases and at J to 0 bases, leaving 18 bases not matched to a gene. This CDR3 is built from 20 residues. From germline, CDR1 is LNHDA and CDR2 SQIVND (reference sequence). The CDR3 DNA reads as TGTGCCAGTAGCCGTGGGGACAGGGATCCCCTAATCTATAGCAATCAGCCCCAGCATTTT. It codes for CASSRGDRDPLIYSNQPQHF.

V usage is TRBV5-4 and J usage is TRBJ2-7, with 9 positions matching TRBD1. The V and J ends lost 0 bases and 6 bases, in that order; junction bases with no gene match: 7. Germline V gene sequence: CDR1 SGHNT, CDR2 YYREEE (reference sequence). The CDR3 consists of 15 residues. CDR3 in amino acids: CASSLGGTGLSEQYF. The CDR3 DNA reads as TGTGCCAGCAGCTTGGGAGGGACAGGGCTAAGCGAGCAGTACTTC.

The chain links TRBV6-5 to TRBJ1-2; D might be TRBD1 (6 bases). V was shortened by 4 bases and J by 4 bases, with 19 bases between the two germline ends. The CDR3 loop spans 16 amino acids. In germline, CDR1 is MNHEY, CDR2 SVGAGI. CDR3 nucleotides: TGTGCCAGCAGTTCGGAAGGCGGGGGGGCGAGCTATGGCTACACCTTC. This codes for CASSSEGGGASYGYTF.

This chain uses TRBV7-8 with TRBJ1-2, with D hard to call. Trimming removed 5 bases from V and 7 bases from J, with 17 bases in between. The CDR3 is 14 amino acids. The germline V gene has CDR1 SGHVS and CDR2 FQNEAQ. In nucleotides, the CDR3 is TGTGCCAGCAGCCCCTCCTCCAGGTGGCCTGGCTACACCTTC. It codes for CASSPSSRWPGYTF. The whole variable domain, remainder taken from reference TRBV7-8 and TRBJ1-2, is GAGVSQSPRYKVAKRGQDVALRCDPISGHVSLFWYQQALGQGPEFLTYFQNEAQLDKSGLPSDRFFAERPEGSVSTLKIQRTQQEDSAVYLCASSPSSRWPGYTFGSGTRLTVV.

This clone was seen once. This chain links TRBV10-3 with TRBJ1-5; the D gene is possibly TRBD1 (6 bases). Deletions cut 5 bases from V and 1 base from J, with 6 bases between. Germline V gene lookup returns CDR1 ENHRY and CDR2 SYGVKD. The CDR3 has 13 amino acids. CDR3 residues: CAISQGSNQPQHF. The CDR3 DNA reads as TGTGCCATCAGTCAGGGGAGCAATCAGCCCCAGCATTTT.